A single sample is the source of the 5 T cell receptor beta chains below, sequenced in a study of cytomegalovirus exposure and HLA in healthy donors. The PCR employed 60 Vbeta primers together with 13 Jbeta primers. Produced via immunoSEQ multiplex PCR; TCRdb's table is partial and in-frame only. In the table there are roughly 120,000 clones, 81% of which are singletons. Sample: PBMCs. The receptors come from a woman in her thirties in good health and CMV-seronegative.

This chain joins TRBV9 and TRBJ2-2; maybe TRBD1 (5 bases). The V gene's germline CDR1 is SGDLS and CDR2 YYNGEE. This CDR3 contains 16 residues. Trimming pared 6 bases from V and 2 bases from J, leaving 17 bases between. CDR3 sequence: CASTLGAAVNTGELFF. As DNA, the CDR3 is TGTGCCAGCACCCTAGGGGCTGCGGTTAACACCGGGGAGCTGTTTTTT. Full variable domain (outside the CDR3, taken from reference TRBV9 and TRBJ2-2): DSGVTQTPKHLITATGQRVTLRCSPRSGDLSVYWYQQSLDQGLQFLIQYYNGEERAKGNILERFSAQQFPDLHSELNLSSLELGDSALYFCASTLGAAVNTGELFFGEGSRLTVL.

The chain uses TRBV5-4 and TRBJ2-7; 7 positions agree with TRBD2. After removal of 3 bases from V and 5 bases from J, the junction contained 2 bases not matched to a gene. Germline V gives CDR1 SGHNT, CDR2 YYREEE (reference sequence). The CDR3 has 12 residues. The CDR3 DNA reads TGTGCCAGCAGCTGGGGGGGGGACGAGCAGTACTTC. Residues: CASSWGGDEQYF.

V gene TRBV10-3 combines with J gene TRBJ1-1; 8 bases align to TRBD1. Germline CDR1 reads ENHRY; CDR2 reads SYGVKD. The CDR3 is made up of 14 amino acids. J gave up 1 base and V 6 bases, and 4 bases lay outside the gene matches. The CDR3 coding sequence is TGTGCCATCAGGTTACAGGGGGGGAACACTGAAGCTTTCTTT. Amino acids: CAIRLQGGNTEAFF.

CDR3 loop: CATSRPAETQYF. In DNA form, the CDR3 reads TGTGCCACCAGCAGACCTGCGGAGACCCAGTACTTC. The chain recombines TRBV15 with TRBJ2-5; D unresolved. Germline CDR1 and CDR2: LNHNV and YYDKDF (reference sequence). This CDR3 spans 12 amino acids. Trimming took 2 bases from V and 5 from J, leaving 6 bases between them.

The genes are TRBV9 and TRBJ1-3, with a possible D match to TRBD1 (5 bases). The V end was cut by 0 bases, the J end by 4 bases, with 14 bases between. The CDR3 runs 16 residues. Germline CDR1 and CDR2: SGDLS and YYNGEE. The CDR3 DNA is TGTGCCAGCAGCGTAGTAGGCCCCGGGGGGGGAAACACCATATATTTT. Encoded protein: CASSVVGPGGGNTIYF.